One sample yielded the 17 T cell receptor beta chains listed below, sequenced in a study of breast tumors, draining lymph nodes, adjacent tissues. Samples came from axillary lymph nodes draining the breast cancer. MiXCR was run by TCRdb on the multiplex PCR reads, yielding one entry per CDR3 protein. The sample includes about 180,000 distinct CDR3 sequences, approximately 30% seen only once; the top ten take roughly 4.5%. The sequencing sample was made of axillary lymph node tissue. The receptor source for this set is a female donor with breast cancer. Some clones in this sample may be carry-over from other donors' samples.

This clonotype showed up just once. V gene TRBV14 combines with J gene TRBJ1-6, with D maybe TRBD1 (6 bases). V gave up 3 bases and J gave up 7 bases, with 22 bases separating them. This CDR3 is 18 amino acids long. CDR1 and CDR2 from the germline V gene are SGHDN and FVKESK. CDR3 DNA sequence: TGTGCCAGCAGCCAGCACAACAGGGCGGGACCGAAAAATTCACCCCTCCACTTT. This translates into CASSQHNRAGPKNSPLHF.

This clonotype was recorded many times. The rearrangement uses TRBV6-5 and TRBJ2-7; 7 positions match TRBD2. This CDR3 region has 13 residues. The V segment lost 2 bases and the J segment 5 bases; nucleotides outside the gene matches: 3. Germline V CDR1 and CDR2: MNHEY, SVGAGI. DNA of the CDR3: TGTGCCAGCAGTTACAGCGGGAATGACGAGCAGTACTTC. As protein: CASSYSGNDEQYF.

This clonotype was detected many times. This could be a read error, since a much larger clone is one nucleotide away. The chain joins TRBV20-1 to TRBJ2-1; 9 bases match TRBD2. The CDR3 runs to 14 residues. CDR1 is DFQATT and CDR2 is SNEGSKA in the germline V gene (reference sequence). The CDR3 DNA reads TGCAGTACTGTAGCGGGAGAGGTGTACACTGAGCAGTTCTTC. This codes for CSTVAGEVYTEQFF.

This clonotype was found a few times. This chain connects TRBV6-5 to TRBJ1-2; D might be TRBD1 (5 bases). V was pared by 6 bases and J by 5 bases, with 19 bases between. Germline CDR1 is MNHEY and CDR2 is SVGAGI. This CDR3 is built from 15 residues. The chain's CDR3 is CASSLAQGILYGYTF. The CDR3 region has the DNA TGTGCCAGCAGCCTAGCTCAGGGTATTTTATATGGCTACACCTTC.

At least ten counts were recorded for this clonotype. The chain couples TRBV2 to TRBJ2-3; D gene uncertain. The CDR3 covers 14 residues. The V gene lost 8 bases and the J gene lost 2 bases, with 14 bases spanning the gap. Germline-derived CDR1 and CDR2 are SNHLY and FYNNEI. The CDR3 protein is CASPPGPLTDTQYF. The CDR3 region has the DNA TGTGCCAGCCCCCCCGGACCACTCACAGATACGCAGTATTTT.

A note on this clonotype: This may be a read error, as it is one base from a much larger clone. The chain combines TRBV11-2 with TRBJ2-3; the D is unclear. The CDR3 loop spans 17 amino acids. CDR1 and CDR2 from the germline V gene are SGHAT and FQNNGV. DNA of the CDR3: TGTGCCAGCAGCTTCCACCAGGACGCCTCTCACACAGATACGCAGTGTTTT. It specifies CASSFHQDASHTDTQCF.

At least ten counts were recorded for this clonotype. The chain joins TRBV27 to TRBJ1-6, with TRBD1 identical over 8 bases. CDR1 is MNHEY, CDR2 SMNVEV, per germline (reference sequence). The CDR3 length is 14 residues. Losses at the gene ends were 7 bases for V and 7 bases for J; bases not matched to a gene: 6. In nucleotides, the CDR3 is TGTGCCAGCACCCAGTGGGACAGGAATTCACCCCTCCACTTT. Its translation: CASTQWDRNSPLHF.

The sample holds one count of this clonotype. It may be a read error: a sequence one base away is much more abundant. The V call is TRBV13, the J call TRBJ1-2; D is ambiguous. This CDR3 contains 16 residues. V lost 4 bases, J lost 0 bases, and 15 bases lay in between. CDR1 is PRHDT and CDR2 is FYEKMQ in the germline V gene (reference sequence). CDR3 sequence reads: CASSSPRRMANYGYTF. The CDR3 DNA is TGTGCCAGCAGCTCACCTCGACGGATGGCTAACTATGGCTACACCTTC. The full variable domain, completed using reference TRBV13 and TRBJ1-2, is AAGVIQSPRHLIKEKRETATLKCYPIPRHDTVYWYQQGPGQDPQFLISFYEKMQSDKGSIPDRFSAQQFSDYHSELNMSSLELGDSALYFCASSSPRRMANYGYTFGSGTRLTVV.

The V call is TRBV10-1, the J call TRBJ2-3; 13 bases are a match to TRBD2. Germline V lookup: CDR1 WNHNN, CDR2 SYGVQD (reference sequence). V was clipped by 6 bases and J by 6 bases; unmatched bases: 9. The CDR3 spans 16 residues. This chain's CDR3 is CASRDGLAGVIDTQYF. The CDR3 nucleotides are TGCGCCAGCAGAGACGGACTAGCGGGAGTTATTGATACGCAGTATTTT.

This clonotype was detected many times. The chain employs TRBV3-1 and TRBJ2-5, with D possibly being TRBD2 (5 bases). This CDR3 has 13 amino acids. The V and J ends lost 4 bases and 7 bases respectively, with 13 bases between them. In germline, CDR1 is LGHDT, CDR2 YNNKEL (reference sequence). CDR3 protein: CASSPETRGTQYF. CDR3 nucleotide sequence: TGTGCCAGCAGCCCCGAAACCCGGGGGACCCAGTACTTC.

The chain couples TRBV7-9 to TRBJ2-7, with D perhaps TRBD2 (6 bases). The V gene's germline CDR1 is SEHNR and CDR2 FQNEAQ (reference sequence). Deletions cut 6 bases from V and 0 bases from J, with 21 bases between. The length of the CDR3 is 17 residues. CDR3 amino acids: CASSSPTRRVHSYEQYF. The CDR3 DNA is TGTGCCAGCAGTTCGCCGACCAGGAGGGTACACTCCTACGAGCAGTACTTC.

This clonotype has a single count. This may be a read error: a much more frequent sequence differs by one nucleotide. The CDR3 loop is CASSYGVVSYKQYF. DNA for the CDR3: TGTGCCAGCAGTTACGGAGTTGTTTCCTACAAGCAGTACTTC. The chain links TRBV6-5 to TRBJ2-7; D gene unclear. This CDR3 is 14 amino acids long. The V gene's germline CDR1 is MNHEY and CDR2 SVGAGI.

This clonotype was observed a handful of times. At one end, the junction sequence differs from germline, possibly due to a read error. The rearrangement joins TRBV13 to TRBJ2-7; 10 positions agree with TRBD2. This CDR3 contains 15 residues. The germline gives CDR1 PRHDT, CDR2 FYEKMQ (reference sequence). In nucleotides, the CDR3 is TGTGCCAGCAGCTTAGTGCTAGCGGGGGACCACGAGCGGTACTTC. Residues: CASSLVLAGDHERYF.

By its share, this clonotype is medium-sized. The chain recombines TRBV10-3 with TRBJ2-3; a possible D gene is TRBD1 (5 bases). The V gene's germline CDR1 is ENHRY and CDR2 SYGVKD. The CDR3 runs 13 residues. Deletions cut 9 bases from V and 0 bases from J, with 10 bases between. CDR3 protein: CAIQGYSTDTQYF. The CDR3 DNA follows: TGTGCCATTCAGGGTTATAGCACAGATACGCAGTATTTT.

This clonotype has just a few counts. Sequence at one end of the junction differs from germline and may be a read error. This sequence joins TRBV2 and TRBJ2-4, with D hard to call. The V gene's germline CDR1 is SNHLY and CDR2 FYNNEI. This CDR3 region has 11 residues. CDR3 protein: CASTQKPGPDF. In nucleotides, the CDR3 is TGTGCCAGCACACAGAAACCCGGGCCGGACTTC.

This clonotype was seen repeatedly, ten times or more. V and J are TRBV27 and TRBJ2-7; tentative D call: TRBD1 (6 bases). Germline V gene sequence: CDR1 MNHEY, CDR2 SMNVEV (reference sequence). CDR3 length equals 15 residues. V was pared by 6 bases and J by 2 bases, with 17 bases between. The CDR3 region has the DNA TGTGCCAGCAGCGACCGGGGACATACGGCCTACGAGCAGTACTTC. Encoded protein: CASSDRGHTAYEQYF.

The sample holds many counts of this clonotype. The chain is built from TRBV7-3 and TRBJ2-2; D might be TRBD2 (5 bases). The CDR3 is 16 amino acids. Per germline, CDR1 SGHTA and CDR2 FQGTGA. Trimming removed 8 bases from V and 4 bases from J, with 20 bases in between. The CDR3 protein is CASAGEPSSVTGELFF. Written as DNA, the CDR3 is TGTGCCAGCGCCGGGGAGCCATCCTCGGTCACCGGGGAGCTGTTTTTT.